This TCR beta chain was recovered during a study of cytomegalovirus exposure and HLA in healthy donors. Turning to the study itself: Genetic ancestry analysis placed about 80% of the 400 or so donors that were genotyped in the Caucasian-associated cluster. Points from the study as a whole: CMV serostatus was the sole immune exposure information available.

Primers for the PCR totalled 60 Vbeta and 13 Jbeta. Generated by immunoSEQ multiplex PCR, the TCRdb table keeps only in-frame clones and is missing some. The profile shows under 150,000 clones, 70% to 80% of them singletons. Germline V CDR1 and CDR2: SGHRS, YFSETQ. The germline V and J ends were trimmed by 4 bases and 4 bases, with 8 bases remaining between them. The CDR3 has 13 residues. This clone was seen only a few times. Its matching antigen is unknown. The chain is built from TRBV5-1 and TRBJ2-2; D not certain. The material sequenced was PBMCs. The source is a man younger than 45 in good health and CMV-seronegative. The CDR3 DNA reads as TGCGCCAGCAGCCGGGTGGTCACCGGGGAGCTGTTTTTT. It yields the protein CASSRVVTGELFF.